Sequencing of this TCR beta chain was carried out in a study of shared clonotypes between healthy human individuals. The investigators split CD4+ cells into a CD45RA+ naive subset and a CD45RA-negative memory subset. The method was immunoSEQ multiplex PCR; TCRdb's version includes in-frame clones alone and lacks a portion of them. The data hold 2 million or so clones, with over 85% observed a single time. Sequenced input: naive CD4+ T cells sorted from blood. Sample subset: CD45RA+ positively selected. This TCR came from a man between 18 and 29 years old in good health.

CDR3 amino acids: CASSLGRQVFYEQYF. In DNA form, the CDR3 reads TGTGCCAGCAGCTTGGGGAGGCAGGTATTCTACGAGCAGTACTTC. The chain carries TRBV5-6 and TRBJ2-7; weak D call: TRBD2 (5 bases). In germline, CDR1 is SGHDT, CDR2 YYEEEE. V was cut by 0 bases and J by 3 bases, with 13 bases left in between. The CDR3 runs 15 residues. Full variable domain (missing parts from reference TRBV5-6 and TRBJ2-7): DAGVTQSPTHLIKTRGQQVTLRCSPKSGHDTVSWYQQALGQGPQFIFQYYEEEERQRGNFPDRFSGHQFPNYSSELNVNALLLGDSALYLCASSLGRQVFYEQYFGPGTRLTVT.